This TCR beta chain came from a study of blood T cell repertoires in COVID-19. Overall study: Both acute and convalescent COVID-19 samples were obtained from the United States, Italy and Spain. The analysed material was cDNA or gDNA that came from T cells, B-cell-depleted T cells, or PBMCs.

Seattle participants joined during active infection and were tracked over time. Per the authors' pipeline: Nucleated cell counts were estimated from reference gene primer amplification. Measured with immunoSEQ multiplex PCR; TCRdb has only the in-frame clones, and not every one. V and J calls and clone size are given by that table; D and trimming were obtained from the DNA. The sample shows more than 250,000 clones, just under 90% of them seen only once. The CDR3 has 15 amino acids. Trimming left V 2 bases short and J 6 bases short, with 14 bases between. Germline V CDR1 and CDR2: MNHEY, SVGEGT. The chain has TRBV6-2 or TRBV6-3 and TRBJ1-5; tentatively, D is TRBD1 (5 bases). This TCR derives from a woman in her forties or fifties with COVID-19, enrolled during active disease. The sequencing input was peripheral blood. CDR3 sequence (DNA): TGTGCCAGCAGTTACAGTAGGACATCCTCTCAGCCCCAGCATTTT. This translates into CASSYSRTSSQPQHF.